Included here is one TCR beta chain sequence, with context. This entry is derived from a study of OX40 agonist ivuxolimab in advanced cancers. Libraries were prepared by immunoSEQ multiplex PCR; TCRdb keeps only in-frame clonotypes and omits some of them. The sample lists some 70,000 clones, around 93% seen once, with approximately 1.1% in the top ten. Exclusion of a patient followed from autoimmune disease history or systemic immunosuppression. Germline V gives CDR1 SGHKS, CDR2 YYEKEE (reference sequence). J gave up 0 bases and V 3 bases, and 5 bases lay outside the gene matches. The CDR3 has 15 amino acids.

The chain is built from TRBV5-5 and TRBJ1-1; TRBD1 matches 7 bases. This sample comprised CD4+ or CD8+ T cells sorted from blood, obtained in a trial of the OX40 agonist ivuxolimab. The sequence was obtained from an adult with an advanced solid tumor such as melanoma, head and neck, liver or kidney cancer. The CDR3 spells CASSSRDSLNTEAFF. The DNA for the CDR3 is TGTGCCAGCAGCTCGAGGGACAGCTTGAACACTGAAGCTTTCTTT.